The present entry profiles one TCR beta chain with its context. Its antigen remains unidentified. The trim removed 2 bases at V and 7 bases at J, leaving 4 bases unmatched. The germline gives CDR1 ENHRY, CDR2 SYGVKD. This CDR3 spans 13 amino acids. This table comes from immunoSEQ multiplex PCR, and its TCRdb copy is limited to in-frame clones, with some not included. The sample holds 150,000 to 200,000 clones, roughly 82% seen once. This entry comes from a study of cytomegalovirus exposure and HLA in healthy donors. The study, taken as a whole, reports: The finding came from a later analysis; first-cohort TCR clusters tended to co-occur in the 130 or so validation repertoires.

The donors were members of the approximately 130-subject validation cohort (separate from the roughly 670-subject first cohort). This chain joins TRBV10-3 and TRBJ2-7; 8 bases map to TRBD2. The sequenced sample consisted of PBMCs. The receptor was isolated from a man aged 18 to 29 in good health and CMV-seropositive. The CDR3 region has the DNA TGTGCCATCAGTGAGGCGGGGGGCTCTGAGCAGTACTTC. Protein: CAISEAGGSEQYF.